Below are 27 T cell receptor beta chains sequenced from a single sample in a study of breast tumors, draining lymph nodes, adjacent tissues. Breast cancer patients provided tissue from their axillary draining lymph nodes. TCRdb used MiXCR to reprocess the multiplex PCR reads, holding one entry per CDR3 protein. This sample has fewer than 200,000 distinct CDR3 sequences; roughly 30% occur once, and the top ten carry around 4.1%. Sequencing used axillary lymph node tissue. The receptors were gathered from a female donor with breast cancer. Some clones in this sample may be carry-over from other donors' samples.

This clonotype was seen at least ten times. The conserved final phenylalanine or tryptophan is absent from the CDR3, which likely points to a read error. The DNA is left out, because the CDR3 cannot be placed on it with certainty; the CDR3 is given as TCRdb lists it. The chain combines TRBV5-6 with TRBJ1-4; no DNA check was done on the table's D call, TRBD1. CDR1 SGHDT and CDR2 YYEEEE come from the germline V gene. The CDR3 contains 13 residues when both ends are counted. The CDR3 region is CASSLGQGRGRSL.

Note on this clonotype: Given a much more abundant clone one base away, this may be a read error. This chain links TRBV14 with TRBJ2-2, with D hard to call. CDR3 size: 14 residues. Germline CDR1 SGHDN, CDR2 FVKESK. CDR3 region: CVSSQPTPTGELFF. CDR3 sequence (DNA): TGTGTCAGCAGCCAACCCACCCCCACCGGGGAGCTGTTTTTT.

The CDR3 DNA is TGTGCCAGCAGCTTGTGGACTAGCGGGGGCTACAATGAGCAGTTCTTC. Translated, it gives CASSLWTSGGYNEQFF. The chain combines TRBV7-9 with TRBJ2-1; 13 nucleotides match TRBD2. The CDR3 covers 16 residues. Germline CDR1 reads SEHNR; CDR2 reads FQNEAQ (reference sequence). The ends lost 3 bases at V and 3 bases at J; junction bases unmatched: 2.

This clonotype has a handful of counts. V usage is TRBV28 and J usage is TRBJ1-2; D is unclear. Trimming pared 3 bases from V and 4 bases from J, leaving 6 bases between. This CDR3 contains 12 residues. Germline CDR1 is MDHEN and CDR2 is SYDVKM. Here the CDR3 reads CASSFYSYGYTF. The CDR3 DNA sequence: TGTGCCAGCAGTTTTTATTCCTATGGCTACACCTTC.

This clonotype was seen at least ten times. The chain combines TRBV12-3 or TRBV12-4 with TRBJ1-1; TRBD1 matches 7 bases. V dropped 7 bases and J dropped 3; count of bases not matched to a gene: 8. This CDR3 region has 14 residues. The CDR3 loop is CASTTGSLDTEAFF. CDR3 nucleotide sequence: TGTGCCAGCACGACAGGGTCGTTAGACACTGAAGCTTTCTTT.

This clonotype has more than one count but fewer than ten. A much larger clone lies a single base off, so this may be a read error. The V and J genes are TRBV12-3 or TRBV12-4 and TRBJ2-7; D tentatively reads TRBD1 or TRBD2 (5 bases each). This CDR3 has 13 residues. This chain's CDR3 is CVSRNGASYEQYF. CDR3 DNA sequence: TGTGTCAGCAGAAACGGGGCCTCCTACGAGCAGTACTTC.

In this sample, this clonotype turned up many times. This chain links TRBV19 with TRBJ2-7, with D hard to call. Germline lookup yields CDR1 LNHDA and CDR2 SQIVND (reference sequence). The CDR3 extends over 13 amino acids. The V end lost 3 bases, the J end lost 3 bases, and 9 bases lay between the germline ends. The CDR3 coding sequence is TGTGCCAGTAGTATTGTTTGGGGCTACGAGCAGTACTTC. It translates to CASSIVWGYEQYF.

This rearrangement joins TRBV6-5 to TRBJ2-1; D call uncertain. This CDR3 has 15 amino acids. The germline V gene encodes CDR1 MNHEY and CDR2 SVGAGI. V was cut by 5 bases and J by 8 bases, with 19 bases left in between. CDR3 in DNA: TGTGCCAGCAGTCACCCTAAAGGGCTAGTCTATGAGCAGTTCTTC. The encoded protein is CASSHPKGLVYEQFF.

Details on this clonotype: No conserved phenylalanine or tryptophan is present at the end of the CDR3, so a read error is the likely explanation. The limits of the CDR3 on the DNA are not certain, so only TCRdb's listed CDR3 is given. J is TRBJ2-7 and V is TRBV7-6; the table's D call, TRBD2, has no DNA check behind it. The CDR3 numbers 14 amino acids, ends counted. Germline values: CDR1 SGHVS, CDR2 FNYEAQ. CDR3: CASSLEGGGGEQHL.

Remarks on this clonotype: A much larger clone differs by one base, so this may be a read error. J is TRBJ2-1 and V is TRBV11-3; D is unclear. CDR3 length: 13 amino acids. Per the germline V gene, CDR1 is SGHNT and CDR2 is YENEEA. The DNA for the CDR3 is TGTGCCAGCAGCCCTACTGTCTACACTGAGCAGTTCTTC. Translated, it gives CASSPTVYTEQFF.

Concerning this clonotype: A much larger clone lies a single base off, so this may be a read error. V and J are TRBV4-1 and TRBJ2-1, with TRBD2 identical over 8 bases. Germline CDR1 is MGHRA and CDR2 is YSYEKL. This CDR3 is 18 amino acids long. J gave up 7 bases and V 3 bases, and 17 bases lay outside the gene matches. CDR3 sequence (DNA): TGCGCCAGCAGCCATGAGAGTTTCGCGGGGACTAGTGGGAATGAGCAGTTCTTC. Residues: CASSHESFAGTSGNEQFF.

This clonotype was found many times. V usage is TRBV4-1 and J usage is TRBJ2-1; D might be TRBD2 (7 bases). V lost 8 bases and J 6 bases, leaving 17 bases between the germline ends. The CDR3 spans 14 residues. Germline loops: CDR1 MGHRA, CDR2 YSYEKL. CDR3 residues: CASGGGGGLNEQFF. CDR3 sequence (DNA): TGCGCCAGCGGCGGGGGAGGGGGTCTCAATGAGCAGTTCTTC.

This clonotype appeared many times. The chain links TRBV18 to TRBJ2-7; 13 bases match TRBD2. This CDR3 has 16 amino acids. Per germline, CDR1 KGHSH and CDR2 LQKENI. Trimming cost V 3 bases and J 5 bases; bases outside gene matches: 7. The CDR3 DNA follows: TGTGCCAGCTCACCTTTCGGACTAGCGGGGGCCAACGAGCAGTACTTC. It translates to CASSPFGLAGANEQYF.

This clonotype has ten or more counts. V and J are TRBV20-1 and TRBJ2-3, with TRBD2 identical over 7 bases. Trimming cost V 0 bases and J 4 bases; bases outside gene matches: 7. The germline CDR1 and CDR2 sequences are DFQATT and SNEGSKA (reference sequence). The CDR3 is 15 residues long. Here the CDR3 DNA reads TGCAGTGCTAGAGATGGGAGGGAGGGTCCAGATACGCAGTATTTT. As protein: CSARDGREGPDTQYF.

J is TRBJ2-3 and V is TRBV3-1; TRBD2 matches at 11 bases. This CDR3 region has 17 residues. Germline V CDR1 and CDR2: LGHDT, YNNKEL (reference sequence). The trim removed 3 bases at V and 1 base at J, leaving 6 bases unmatched. The CDR3 bases are TGTGCCAGCAGCCATACTAGCGGGAGTTTTCGCACAGATACGCAGTATTTT. Protein product: CASSHTSGSFRTDTQYF.

The chain carries TRBV5-8 and TRBJ2-1; 11 nucleotides line up with TRBD1. Germline CDR1 reads SGHTS; CDR2 reads YDEGEE. The CDR3 runs to 13 residues. V was clipped by 4 bases and J by 9 bases; unmatched bases: 3. CDR3 sequence: CASSPGQGAEQFF. The CDR3 nucleotides read TGTGCCAGCAGCCCCGGACAGGGGGCTGAGCAGTTCTTC.

The J gene is TRBJ1-4, the V gene TRBV9; no firm D call. The germline CDR1 and CDR2 sequences are SGDLS and YYNGEE. CDR3 length: 16 residues. The V end was cut by 0 bases, the J end by 5 bases, with 14 bases between. DNA for the CDR3: TGTGCCAGCAGCGTAGGTAGCGGGGTATACAATGAAAAACTGTTTTTT. It yields the protein CASSVGSGVYNEKLFF.

The sample holds many counts of this clonotype. This rearrangement joins TRBV9 to TRBJ1-4, with D perhaps matching TRBD1 (6 bases). V shed 0 bases and J shed 2 bases, with 11 bases lying between them. Germline assignment: CDR1 SGDLS and CDR2 YYNGEE. The CDR3 contains 16 residues. CDR3 nucleotides: TGTGCCAGCAGCGTAGGGGACACCGCCACTAATGAAAAACTGTTTTTT. Protein product: CASSVGDTATNEKLFF.

There are many counts of this clonotype. The CDR3 bases are TGTGCCAGCAGCTTAGTGGTAGCGGGAGAAGATGAGCAGTTCTTC. Protein: CASSLVVAGEDEQFF. The chain is built from TRBV7-9 and TRBJ2-1; 9 positions match TRBD2. This CDR3 spans 15 amino acids. Per germline, CDR1 SEHNR and CDR2 FQNEAQ (reference sequence). Unmatched junction bases numbered 6, after V lost 1 base and J lost 8 bases.

This clonotype came up once. The chain couples TRBV12-3 or TRBV12-4 to TRBJ1-5; tentatively, D is TRBD1 (5 bases). With 5 bases removed from V and 4 bases from J, the gap between germline ends came to 33 bases. This CDR3 is 21 amino acids long. The CDR3 DNA reads TGTGCCAGCAGTCGAGGACTAGCGGGGGACCCCCTTAAGGTAGGTAATCAGCCCCAGCATTTT. Amino acid sequence: CASSRGLAGDPLKVGNQPQHF.

This clonotype was seen many times. The V call is TRBV7-2, the J call TRBJ2-7; 9 positions match TRBD1. Looked up from germline, CDR1 is SGHTA and CDR2 is FQGNSA. The CDR3 is 14 residues long. V was clipped by 5 bases and J by 8 bases; unmatched bases: 10. The CDR3 DNA sequence: TGTGCCAGCAGCCCTACAGGGGGCGATGGCAAGCAGTACTTC. Translated: CASSPTGGDGKQYF.

V gene TRBV14 combines with J gene TRBJ2-2; TRBD2 agrees at 14 bases. With V trimmed by 4 bases and J by 5 bases, 9 bases remained unmatched. The CDR3 has 18 amino acids. Per the germline V gene, CDR1 is SGHDN and CDR2 is FVKESK. In nucleotides, the CDR3 is TGTGCCAGCAGCCGACGGACTAGCGGGAGGTTTGGAACCGGGGAGCTGTTTTTT. Its translation is CASSRRTSGRFGTGELFF.

Details on this clonotype: Its ends do not fully match the called genes, so a read error is possible. The chain uses TRBV12-3 or TRBV12-4 and TRBJ2-3; TRBD2 aligns across 9 bases. CDR3 length: 18 residues. The CDR3 region is CASSPRGSGGPSTDAQYF. In DNA, the CDR3 is TGTGCCAGCAGTCCCCGAGGGAGCGGGGGGCCAAGCACAGATGCGCAGTATTTT.

This chain connects TRBV7-2 to TRBJ2-2, with TRBD2 matching over 7 bases. The germline CDR1 and CDR2 sequences are SGHTA and FQGNSA. Losses at the gene ends were 4 bases for V and 4 bases for J; bases not matched to a gene: 6. This CDR3 region has 15 residues. Here the CDR3 DNA reads TGTGCCAGCAGCTGGGGTGGGGGGGGCACCGGGGAGCTGTTTTTT. Amino acid sequence: CASSWGGGGTGELFF.

The table lists this clonotype with many counts. The chain carries TRBV5-5 and TRBJ2-6; unclear D gene. V was clipped by 5 bases and J by 2 bases, with 2 bases between them. This CDR3 is 12 amino acids long. Germline V gives CDR1 SGHKS, CDR2 YYEKEE (reference sequence). The CDR3 loop reads CASRAGANVLTF. The DNA of the CDR3 is TGTGCCAGCAGGGCTGGGGCCAACGTCCTGACTTTC.

Regarding this clonotype: Just one base apart from a much larger clone, this may be a read error. This sequence joins TRBV6-5 and TRBJ2-2, with 8 positions matching TRBD2. Germline CDR1 MNHEY, CDR2 SVGAGI. CDR3 length equals 16 residues. CDR3 sequence (DNA): TGTGCCAGCAGTTACTCACTAGCGGACCTCACCGGGGAGCTGCTTTTT. It translates to CASSYSLADLTGELLF.

This clonotype has at least ten counts. The gene calls are TRBV6-4 and TRBJ2-3; 10 positions match TRBD2. The CDR3 is 15 residues long. The germline V gene has CDR1 MRHNA and CDR2 SNTAGT. V lost 5 bases, J lost 0 bases, and 2 bases stayed unmatched. CDR3 DNA: TGTGCCAGCAGTATACTAGCGGGGAGCACAGATACGCAGTATTTT. Protein product: CASSILAGSTDTQYF.